This TCR beta chain comes out of a study of blood T cells in healthy people across ages. About the research overall: Per two T cells, template switching captured roughly one barcoded beta molecule. Study-wide findings and caveats: Relative to aged donors, long-lived donors carried more naive CD4+ cells and displayed higher diversity.

There were healthy Caucasian individuals from Russia, aged 6 to 90, serving as donors. Per the germline V gene, CDR1 is SNHLY and CDR2 is FYNNEI. Losses at the gene ends were 1 base for V and 5 bases for J; bases not matched to a gene: 3. The CDR3 loop spans 14 amino acids. Combining a sample-barcoded 5' primer with a J-beta primer mix, a second PCR ran for roughly 7 to 12 cycles. Each cDNA molecule received a tag from a template-switch adaptor that had 12 random nucleotides. TCRdb called the 5' RACE reads again in MiXCR, with one record for every CDR3 protein. The sample records about 1,800,000 distinct CDR3 sequences, about 30% being singletons. A word on this clonotype: Its antigen is not identified.

This chain joins TRBV2 and TRBJ2-5, with 8 nucleotides matching TRBD1. Sequenced input: blood. This TCR was sampled from a young woman in good health. The CDR3 protein is CASSEVDRGETQYF. The CDR3 DNA sequence: TGTGCCAGCAGTGAAGTCGACAGGGGTGAGACCCAGTACTTC.